These 18 T cell receptor beta chains were all obtained from the same sample, sequenced in a study of CD8 T cells in ankylosing spondylitis (dated 2017 in TCRdb). Library construction relied on 5' RACE. TCRdb names Illumina HiSeq 2500 as the instrument used. The raw public data were reprocessed by TCRdb itself: fastp quality trimming at Q25, MiXCR clonotype calling, in-frame beta chains only. Identical CDR3 protein sequences are pooled into one entry, listed with their most common genes and DNA. The sample table contains 150,000 or so distinct CDR3 sequences; only one count was recorded for around a third of them. 6% of the sample is in the top ten clones. The sequencing input was synovial fluid, either unsorted or a sorted T cell fraction (not recorded which). Source of these receptors: a male donor with ankylosing spondylitis.

The chain couples TRBV28 to TRBJ1-5; the D is unclear. V shed 6 bases and J shed 7 bases, with 7 bases lying between them. Germline V CDR1 and CDR2: MDHEN, SYDVKM. CDR3 length equals 11 residues. This chain's CDR3 is CASSSGQPQHF. CDR3 sequence (DNA): TGTGCCAGCAGCTCGGGCCAGCCCCAGCATTTT.

This chain connects TRBV7-8 to TRBJ2-7; D gene ambiguous. This CDR3 comprises 13 residues. V lost 3 bases, J lost 4 bases, and 10 bases lay in between. Germline assignment: CDR1 SGHVS and CDR2 FQNEAQ. CDR3: CASSFNSGYEQYF. CDR3 in DNA: TGTGCCAGCAGCTTTAACAGTGGTTACGAGCAGTACTTC.

The V gene is TRBV2, the J gene TRBJ1-2; 10 bases agree with TRBD1. V gave up 4 bases and J gave up 7 bases; unmatched junction bases: 3. CDR3 length: 13 residues. The germline V gene encodes CDR1 SNHLY and CDR2 FYNNEI. The CDR3 nucleotides read TGTGCCAGCAGTGGACAGGGGGCGTTTGGCTACACCTTC. Translation: CASSGQGAFGYTF. Full variable domain (outside the CDR3, taken from reference TRBV2 and TRBJ1-2): EPEVTQTPSHQVTQMGQEVILRCVPISNHLYFYWYRQILGQKVEFLVSFYNNEISEKSEIFDDQFSVERPDGSNFTLKIRSTKLEDSAMYFCASSGQGAFGYTFGSGTRLTVV.

In its sample, this clonotype was seen a few times. The V gene is TRBV12-3 or TRBV12-4, the J gene TRBJ2-5, with 10 bases identical to TRBD2. This CDR3 region has 15 residues. V shed 6 bases, J shed 2 bases, and the junction held 6 bases outside the gene matches. The CDR3 DNA reads TGTGCCAGCAGAGAAGGACTAGCGGAACAAGAGACCCAGTACTTC. It is translated as CASREGLAEQETQYF.

The genes are TRBV15 and TRBJ2-3; the D gene is possibly TRBD1 (6 bases). The V gene's germline CDR1 is LNHNV and CDR2 YYDKDF (reference sequence). Trimming cost V 0 bases and J 1 base, with 17 bases left between them. The CDR3 is made up of 18 amino acids. Here the CDR3 reads CATSRDRGRGSGTDTQYF. In nucleotides, the CDR3 is TGTGCCACCAGCAGAGATCGTGGAAGGGGGTCTGGCACAGATACGCAGTATTTT.

The J gene is TRBJ1-2, the V gene TRBV28, with 8 bases fitting TRBD1. With V trimmed by 5 bases and J by 7 bases, 15 bases remained unmatched. Germline CDR1 MDHEN, CDR2 SYDVKM. The CDR3 is 16 amino acids. This CDR3 is CASSSARSQGESGYTF. In DNA, the CDR3 is TGTGCCAGCAGTAGTGCCCGGTCACAGGGGGAGAGTGGCTACACCTTC.

This clonotype was seen many times. This chain uses TRBV5-1 with TRBJ2-3, with TRBD1 identical over 10 bases. The CDR3 has 14 amino acids. With V trimmed by 4 bases and J by 6 bases, 5 bases remained unmatched. Germline CDR1 SGHRS, CDR2 YFSETQ. CDR3 in DNA: TGCGCCAGCAGCGGCCGGGACAGGGGCGATACGCAGTATTTT. Protein product: CASSGRDRGDTQYF.

This clonotype showed up many times. The rearrangement links TRBV7-9 to TRBJ1-6; D is ambiguous. Trimming shortened V by 2 bases and J by 6 bases, and 5 bases separated the two germline ends. The CDR3 has 13 amino acids. Per germline, CDR1 SEHNR and CDR2 FQNEAQ (reference sequence). The chain's CDR3 is CASSLNSNSPLHF. In DNA form, the CDR3 reads TGTGCCAGCAGCTTAAATAGTAATTCACCCCTCCACTTT.

The V gene is TRBV4-3, the J gene TRBJ2-2, with 7 bases that match TRBD2. Trimming at V came to 11 bases and at J to 1 base, leaving 1 base not matched to a gene. CDR1 is LGHNA and CDR2 is YSLEER in the germline V gene. The CDR3 covers 12 residues. The CDR3 loop is CAAGENTGELFF. The CDR3 DNA is TGCGCCGCGGGGGAGAACACCGGGGAGCTGTTTTTT.

This rearrangement joins TRBV28 to TRBJ2-7; a possible D gene is TRBD2 (7 bases). CDR3 size: 15 residues. Germline CDR1 and CDR2: MDHEN and SYDVKM. V was cut by 4 bases and J by 5 bases, with 18 bases left in between. CDR3 protein: CASSSLGGGLDEQYF. CDR3 DNA: TGTGCCAGCAGTTCCCTGGGGGGGGGCTTGGACGAGCAGTACTTC.

This clonotype was detected only a few times. The V call is TRBV10-2, the J call TRBJ1-6; 7 bases agree with TRBD1. There are 15 residues in the CDR3. The germline CDR1 and CDR2 sequences are WSHSY and SAAADI. Unmatched junction bases numbered 5, after V lost 4 bases and J lost 5 bases. The CDR3 DNA reads as TGCGCCAGCAGTGCCTCCGGGACAGATAATTCACCCCTCCACTTT. Translated: CASSASGTDNSPLHF.

This clonotype turned up a few times. The chain employs TRBV20-1 and TRBJ2-7; 7 positions match TRBD1. The germline gives CDR1 DFQATT, CDR2 SNEGSKA (reference sequence). V was clipped by 3 bases and J by 5 bases; unmatched bases: 13. This CDR3 comprises 15 residues. CDR3 sequence (DNA): TGCAGTGCTAGTTACACCTCGACAGGGCTCAACGAGCAGTACTTC. It translates to CSASYTSTGLNEQYF.

Only one count was recorded for this clonotype. The chain links TRBV20-1 to TRBJ1-1; 7 bases are a match to TRBD1. The germline V gene encodes CDR1 DFQATT and CDR2 SNEGSKA (reference sequence). The CDR3 spans 15 residues. Trimming cost V 5 bases and J 3 bases; bases outside gene matches: 12. The CDR3 nucleotides are TGCAGTGCTGCGAGGCCGGGACAGACCGACACTGAAGCTTTCTTT. It encodes CSAARPGQTDTEAFF.

This clonotype showed up just a few times. V and J are TRBV12-3 or TRBV12-4 and TRBJ1-3; tentative D call: TRBD1 (5 bases). The CDR3 is 14 residues long. The V and J ends lost 6 bases and 0 bases respectively, with 9 bases between them. The CDR3 loop is CASRGESSGNTIYF. CDR3 sequence (DNA): TGTGCCAGCAGAGGGGAGAGCTCTGGAAACACCATATATTTT.

The chain employs TRBV11-2 and TRBJ2-1; TRBD1 agrees at 7 bases. Germline V gives CDR1 SGHAT, CDR2 FQNNGV. After removal of 1 base from V and 5 bases from J, the junction contained 5 bases not matched to a gene. The CDR3 is 15 amino acids. CDR3 loop: CASSLARTGNNEQFF. In DNA form, the CDR3 reads TGTGCCAGCAGCTTAGCCCGGACAGGAAACAATGAGCAGTTCTTC.

This clonotype was seen once. The CDR3 DNA is TGCAGCGTTTGGGGTACCGGGGACCTCTACGAGCAGTACTTC. It is translated as CSVWGTGDLYEQYF. The chain joins TRBV29-1 to TRBJ2-7; the D gene could be TRBD1 or TRBD2 (5 bases each). CDR3 size: 14 residues. Germline V lookup: CDR1 SQVTM, CDR2 ANQGSEA. Trimming removed 5 bases at V and 3 bases at J, with 17 bases between.

This clonotype qualifies as medium-sized. The chain employs TRBV7-9 and TRBJ2-1; 7 nucleotides line up with TRBD2. The CDR3 length is 16 residues. Germline V lookup: CDR1 SEHNR, CDR2 FQNEAQ (reference sequence). The junction had 14 bases not matched to a gene; V was cut back by 7 bases and J by 5 bases. The CDR3 spells CASKTPGREGNNEQFF. The CDR3, as DNA: TGTGCCAGCAAAACCCCCGGCAGGGAGGGAAACAATGAGCAGTTCTTC.

The chain is built from TRBV20-1 and TRBJ1-3; maybe TRBD1 (6 bases). CDR1 and CDR2 from the germline V gene are DFQATT and SNEGSKA (reference sequence). Between the trimmed V and J ends, which lost 2 bases and 0 bases, there was a span of 14 bases. The CDR3 length is 16 residues. The CDR3 sequence: CSARPGHLASGNTIYF. CDR3 sequence (DNA): TGCAGTGCTAGACCGGGACACCTAGCCTCTGGAAACACCATATATTTT.